Described below is a single T cell receptor (beta chain) sequence and its context. No cognate antigen has been identified for it. Per-nucleotide qualities are absent, and no much larger clonotype sits a single base away. The sample comes from a study of beta chain features in type 1 diabetes (dated by TCRdb to the late 2010s). About the full investigation: Mean age, gender distribution, total cell number and subset yield were not different between patients and healthy donors. Across all samples, roughly 110,000,000 sorted cells were examined, and cell number per subset correlated strongly with RNA yield. Regulatory and stem cell-like memory subsets were obtained from only 8 patients and about eight healthy donors, while naive and central memory subsets were obtained from all 30 or so donors. In the study, TCRB repertoires of sorted circulating CD4+ T cell subsets from recently diagnosed type 1 diabetes patients were compared with those of matched healthy donors. Results and caveats for the whole study, not just this receptor: In all four CD4+ subsets, TCRB CDR3 length was moderately but significantly shorter in type 1 diabetes patients. Only small numbers of individuals were included in the HLA sub-analyses, which left unresolved whether HLA type had any influence on TCRB rearrangement. At VDJ recombination sites, type 1 diabetes patients had fewer insertions and more deleted nucleotides, which implies abnormalities in thymic rearrangement. The naive, central memory and regulatory TCRB repertoires appeared to resemble one another more closely among patients than among healthy donors. Shorter templates might be favored by PCR, yet because patient and control samples were amplified and corrected together, any such skew would affect both groups equally. Because cDNA rather than genomic DNA was sequenced, highly expressing activated cells could have been over-represented, although no difference in activation and CD3 levels was found between groups.

V sheds 4 bases and J sheds 0 bases, leaving 14 bases between their ends. From the cysteine up to the phenylalanine, the CDR3 has a length of 17 residues. The CDR3 DNA has 51 bases and is translated from base 1. The germline V gene (reference sequence) provides CDR1 SGHNT and CDR2 YYREEE. From each donor, a single peripheral blood sample of about 100 mL on average was drawn into heparinised tubes. Using a panel that included CD45RO, CCR7, CD25, CD127, CD95 and CD27, naive, central memory, regulatory and stem cell-like memory CD4+ T cells were sorted on a BD FACSAria II. All sorted populations exceeded 95% purity. PBMCs were separated immediately by Lymphoprep density gradient centrifugation and were stained directly, without being cultured. So that batch effects would be minimized, each experiment stained and sorted samples in pairs, pairing one healthy donor with one patient. The entire amount of isolated RNA was reverse transcribed using the High Capacity cDNA Reverse Transcription Kit, so the sequenced TCRB transcripts were expressed ones. Deep immunoSEQ sequencing was applied to naive, central memory and regulatory T cell samples, giving an average of about 3.8 million total reads per sample. After sorted cells were lysed in RLT buffer, RNA was extracted with DNase-treated RNeasy Micro or Mini kits, with the choice depending on cell number. To prevent cross-contamination, every cell subset was processed on its own, while patient and healthy donor samples were processed together. TCRB sequences were amplified from cDNA with the immunoSEQ multiplex PCR, producing 87-bp fragments spanning the CDR3 region. Sequencing of the amplicons was performed on the Illumina HiSeq platform. The paper's processing steps were these. PCR bias was corrected computationally using synthetic template baselines, and reads within Hamming distance 2 were collapsed, with unmergeable singletons discarded. Reads were aligned to IMGT to assign V, D and J genes, CDR3 length, and insertions or deletions at six rearrangement sites. Within each subset, clonotype counts were normalized to the number of sorted cells before true diversity and Gini coefficients were calculated with the tcR R package. The overlap coefficient, calculated on TCRB nucleotide sequences, was used to quantify repertoire sharing. As a proxy for the pre-selection repertoire, out-of-frame TCRB sequences from naive cells were analyzed. This immuneACCESS table, as held by TCRdb, lists in-frame sequences with V and J called but not all clones. Of the missing ones, under half trace to an unresolved V gene in checked studies; the others have no known cause. V, J and clone size are those of that table, while D and trimming were read from the DNA. This sample comprises some 250,000 clones, around 14% of them detected only once. The leading ten clones occupy approximately 0.021% of the sample.

The chain employs TRBV5-4 and TRBJ1-6; no D segment can be confidently identified. Sequenced input: naive CD4+ T cells from blood. The cell subset or site label here, explained by the study, means: true naive CD4+ T cells. The clonotype was recovered from a man aged 25 to 45 with type 1 diabetes. The nucleotide sequence reads as follows: TGTGCCAGCAGCCATTCCGGGAGTAGCTCCTATAATTCACCCCTCCACTTT. Translated, this gives CASSHSGSSSYNSPLHF.